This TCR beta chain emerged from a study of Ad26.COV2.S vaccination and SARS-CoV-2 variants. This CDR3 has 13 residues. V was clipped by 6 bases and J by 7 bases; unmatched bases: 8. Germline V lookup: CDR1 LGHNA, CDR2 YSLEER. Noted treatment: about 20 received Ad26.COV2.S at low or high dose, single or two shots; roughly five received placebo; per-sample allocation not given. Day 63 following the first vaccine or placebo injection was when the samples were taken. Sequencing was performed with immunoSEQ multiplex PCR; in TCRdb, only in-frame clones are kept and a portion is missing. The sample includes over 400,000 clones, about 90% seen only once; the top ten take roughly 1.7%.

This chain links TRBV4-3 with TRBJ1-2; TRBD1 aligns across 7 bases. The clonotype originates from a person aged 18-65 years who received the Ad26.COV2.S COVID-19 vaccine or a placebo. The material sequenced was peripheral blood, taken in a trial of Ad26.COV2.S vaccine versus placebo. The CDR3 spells CASSPPGQLGYTF. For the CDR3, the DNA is TGCGCCAGCAGTCCACCGGGACAGCTTGGCTACACCTTC.